This entry is about one T cell receptor beta chain. This specimen comes from a study of blood T cell repertoires in COVID-19. Original processing notes: How many nucleated cells were present was estimated from reference gene primer amplification. The repertoire was sequenced with immunoSEQ multiplex PCR; TCRdb's copy has only in-frame clones and lacks some. D and trimming come from the DNA, and the V and J calls and clone size come from that table. The data show 300,000 to 400,000 clones, 80% to 90% seen once. The CDR3 is made up of 15 amino acids. CDR1 and CDR2 (germline): SGHDT, YYEEEE. Germline trimming cut 3 bases from V and 6 bases from J; bases unmatched to any gene: 5. Enrolled through a virtual design, the participants were between roughly 18 and 95 years of age and came from about two dozen US areas. Two negative PCRs, clearance, or symptom resolution had been documented for recovered Cohort 3 donors.

The chain carries TRBV5-6 and TRBJ2-4; 11 bases align to TRBD1. This clonotype originated in a man between 18 and 35 years old who had recovered from COVID-19. The sequencing sample was made of PBMCs or T cells enriched from blood (not recorded which). CDR3 sequence (DNA): TGTGCCAGCAGCTCGGACAGGGGGCGCGGAAACATTCAGTACTTC. Protein sequence: CASSSDRGRGNIQYF.